These T cell receptor beta chains were read from a single sample in a study of shared clonotypes between healthy human individuals. The assay was immunoSEQ multiplex PCR, and TCRdb's table has in-frame clones only and misses some. Among about 2.2 million clones listed, roughly 95% were seen once. Sequencing was done on a sample of naive CD8+ T cells from PBMCs. The receptor source for this set is a young man in good health. Some clones in this sample may be carry-over from other donors' samples. Both conserved end residues are part of each CDR3. Each record gives: J gene, V gene, D gene, clone size, CDR3 DNA, CDR3 protein. The D gene is left open where the match is weak. Clone size is shown for a subset of rows, as once, few, many or a class of expanded clone.

J: TRBJ2-7
V: TRBV4-3
D: TRBD2
size: NA
DNA: TGCGCCAGCAGCCAAGACCGGAGCGGGAGGGCCTTCTACGAGCAGTACTTC
CDR3: CASSQDRSGRAFYEQYF

J: TRBJ2-7
V: TRBV27
D: TRBD1
size: NA
DNA: TGTGCCAGCAGTCCCGGGACAGGGGGTTACGAGCAGTACTTC
CDR3: CASSPGTGGYEQYF

J: TRBJ2-1
V: TRBV29-1
D: NA
size: NA
DNA: TGCAGCGTTGATGGAAGTCTAGTGGGGAATGAGCAGTTCTTC
CDR3: CSVDGSLVGNEQFF

J: TRBJ2-3
V: TRBV7-2
D: TRBD2
size: NA
DNA: TGTGCCAGCAGCTTATGGGCGGGAGTCGCAGATACGCAGTATTTT
CDR3: CASSLWAGVADTQYF

J: TRBJ2-1
V: TRBV9
D: NA
size: NA
DNA: TGTGCCAGCAGCGCCTCCAGCGGGCCCGACTCCTACAATGAGCAGTTCTTC
CDR3: CASSASSGPDSYNEQFF

J: TRBJ1-1
V: TRBV14
D: TRBD1
size: NA
DNA: TGTGCCAGCAGCCGGACGACCGAAAGGGGGCATACTGAAGCTTTCTTT
CDR3: CASSRTTERGHTEAFF

J: TRBJ2-7
V: TRBV19
D: TRBD2
size: NA
DNA: TGTGCCAGTACCGAAAGCGGGGGCTACGAGCAGTACTTC
CDR3: CASTESGGYEQYF

J: TRBJ2-2
V: TRBV28
D: NA
size: NA
DNA: TGTGCCAGCAGCCCTTTGCCCCTTTCCGTGAAGTACACCGGGGAGCTGTTTTTT
CDR3: CASSPLPLSVKYTGELFF

J: TRBJ1-2
V: TRBV19
D: NA
size: once
DNA: TGTGCCAGTAGTGACCACACCCTCTATGGCTACACCTTC
CDR3: CASSDHTLYGYTF

J: TRBJ1-3
V: TRBV7-2
D: TRBD1
size: NA
DNA: TGTGCCAGCAGCCCAGGGGGTCCAGGGATCCTCTCTGGAAACACCATATATTTT
CDR3: CASSPGGPGILSGNTIYF

J: TRBJ2-7
V: TRBV7-9
D: TRBD2
size: NA
DNA: TGTGCCAGCAGCTTGGTGAGCGGCGGGAGCAGCCAATACGAGCAGTACTTC
CDR3: CASSLVSGGSSQYEQYF

J: TRBJ2-1
V: TRBV7-6
D: NA
size: NA
DNA: TGTGCCAGCAGCCGTTCTAGCGTGAGCTCCTACAATGAGCAGTTCTTC
CDR3: CASSRSSVSSYNEQFF

J: TRBJ2-1
V: TRBV6-1
D: TRBD1
size: NA
DNA: TGTGCCAGCAGTGATGGGACAGGGGGCCACAATGAGCAGTTCTTC
CDR3: CASSDGTGGHNEQFF

J: TRBJ2-1
V: TRBV7-9
D: NA
size: NA
DNA: TGTGCCAGCAGCTTAAGACAGTACAATGAGCAGTTCTTC
CDR3: CASSLRQYNEQFF

J: TRBJ1-1
V: TRBV19
D: NA
size: NA
DNA: TGTGCCAGTAGTGGTCCAGCGGCCACTGAAGCTTTCTTT
CDR3: CASSGPAATEAFF

J: TRBJ1-5
V: TRBV28
D: TRBD1
size: NA
DNA: TGTGCCAGCAGCGATTCGGGACAGATCAATCAGCCCCAGCATTTT
CDR3: CASSDSGQINQPQHF

J: TRBJ1-1
V: TRBV19
D: TRBD1
size: NA
DNA: TGTGCCAGTAGTATAGATCGGCAGGGGGACACTGAAGCTTTCTTT
CDR3: CASSIDRQGDTEAFF

J: TRBJ2-7
V: TRBV27
D: TRBD1
size: NA
DNA: TGTGCCAGCAGTTCGCGGACAGGGACATACTACGAGCAGTACTTC
CDR3: CASSSRTGTYYEQYF

J: TRBJ1-3
V: TRBV6-6
D: NA
size: NA
DNA: TGTGCCAGCAGTTTGACCAGGAACACCATATATTTT
CDR3: CASSLTRNTIYF

J: TRBJ2-7
V: TRBV7-8
D: NA
size: NA
DNA: TGTGCCAGCAGCTTAATGGATAGCTCCTACGAGCAGTACTTC
CDR3: CASSLMDSSYEQYF

J: TRBJ2-7
V: TRBV4-1
D: NA
size: NA
DNA: TGCGCCAGCAGCCCCAGCGACAGCTATTACGAGCAGTACTTC
CDR3: CASSPSDSYYEQYF

J: TRBJ2-5
V: TRBV4-3
D: TRBD2
size: NA
DNA: TGCGCCAGCAGCCAAGGACTAGCGGGAGGGATGGAGACCCAGTACTTC
CDR3: CASSQGLAGGMETQYF

J: TRBJ1-1
V: TRBV2
D: NA
size: NA
DNA: TGTGCCAAAACAGGTTCGAACACTGAAGCTTTCTTT
CDR3: CAKTGSNTEAFF

J: TRBJ1-2
V: TRBV13
D: NA
size: once
DNA: TGTGCCAGCAGCCGGCGGGGAGTCGGCGGCTACACCTTC
CDR3: CASSRRGVGGYTF

J: TRBJ2-7
V: TRBV7-8
D: TRBD1
size: NA
DNA: TGTGCCAGCAGCTTTATCAAGGGGGCGTACGAGCAGTACTTC
CDR3: CASSFIKGAYEQYF

J: TRBJ2-1
V: TRBV29-1
D: NA
size: NA
DNA: TGCAGCGTTGCGGGGGTATCCTACAATGAGCAGTTCTTC
CDR3: CSVAGVSYNEQFF

J: TRBJ2-7
V: TRBV7-9
D: TRBD1
size: NA
DNA: TGTGCCAGCAGCTCCCCTAGGGGGCTGGACCTAAACTACGAGCAGTACTTC
CDR3: CASSSPRGLDLNYEQYF

J: TRBJ2-7
V: TRBV2
D: NA
size: NA
DNA: TGTGCCAGCAGACAGGGAAGCTACGAGCAGTACTTC
CDR3: CASRQGSYEQYF

J: TRBJ2-7
V: TRBV27
D: NA
size: NA
DNA: TGTGCCAGCAGTCTTCGACGGGGCCTCTACGACGAGCAGTACTTC
CDR3: CASSLRRGLYDEQYF

J: TRBJ2-5
V: TRBV28
D: NA
size: NA
DNA: TGTGCCAGCAGACTGCCAGCCCCCGGGGAGACCCAGTACTTC
CDR3: CASRLPAPGETQYF

J: TRBJ2-7
V: TRBV6-5
D: NA
size: once
DNA: TGTGCCAGCAGTGACAGAGCCTACGAGCAGTACTTC
CDR3: CASSDRAYEQYF

J: TRBJ2-1
V: TRBV19
D: TRBD2
size: NA
DNA: TGTGCCAGTAGTCTCACACCGGGACTAGCGGGATATGAGCAGTTCTTC
CDR3: CASSLTPGLAGYEQFF

J: TRBJ2-1
V: TRBV19
D: NA
size: NA
DNA: TGTGCCGCCTCCCCCGGCACCTTCGGGTACAATGAGCAGTTCTTC
CDR3: CAASPGTFGYNEQFF

J: TRBJ2-1
V: TRBV7-9
D: NA
size: NA
DNA: TGTGCCAGCAGCTCGGGGACCAAGATCAATGAGCAGTTCTTC
CDR3: CASSSGTKINEQFF

J: TRBJ2-3
V: TRBV15
D: TRBD1
size: NA
DNA: TGTGCCACCAGCAGAGATCAGGGACAGTTCACAGATACGCAGTATTTT
CDR3: CATSRDQGQFTDTQYF

J: TRBJ2-7
V: TRBV6-5
D: NA
size: NA
DNA: TGTGCCAGCAGGCCAGACCGGTCCGGGGACGAGCAGTACTTC
CDR3: CASRPDRSGDEQYF

J: TRBJ2-3
V: TRBV5-6
D: NA
size: NA
DNA: TGTGCCAGCAGCTTGTTTGACTCATCTAGCACAGATACGCAGTATTTT
CDR3: CASSLFDSSSTDTQYF

J: TRBJ2-7
V: TRBV27
D: NA
size: few
DNA: TGTGCCAGCAGTCCGGGACAAACCTACGAGCAGTACTTC
CDR3: CASSPGQTYEQYF

J: TRBJ1-1
V: TRBV7-7
D: NA
size: NA
DNA: TGTGCCAGCAGCTTATCCGTGAACACTGAAGCTTTCTTT
CDR3: CASSLSVNTEAFF

J: TRBJ2-7
V: TRBV6-5
D: TRBD2
size: NA
DNA: TGTGCCAGCAGTCAGCAGCGGGAGTTTGACGAGCAGTACTTC
CDR3: CASSQQREFDEQYF

J: TRBJ1-4
V: TRBV15
D: NA
size: NA
DNA: TGTGCCACCAGCAGAGATCGGGATCCAACTAATGAAAAACTGTTTTTT
CDR3: CATSRDRDPTNEKLFF

J: TRBJ1-1
V: TRBV19
D: NA
size: NA
DNA: TGTGCCAGTAGCCTCGGTGGGCCCAACACTGAAGCTTTCTTT
CDR3: CASSLGGPNTEAFF

J: TRBJ1-4
V: TRBV7-3
D: TRBD1
size: few
DNA: TGTGCCAGCCACAGGGGGCTGTTTTTT
CDR3: CASHRGLFF

J: TRBJ2-2
V: TRBV4-1
D: TRBD2
size: NA
DNA: TGCGCCAGCAGCCAAGTGTTAGCGGGAGTGGGCACCGGGGAGCTGTTTTTT
CDR3: CASSQVLAGVGTGELFF

J: TRBJ2-1
V: TRBV28
D: TRBD2
size: NA
DNA: TGTGCCAGCAGTCTCTGGGGGACTAGCGGGAGAGGGTCCTACAATGAGCAGTTCTTC
CDR3: CASSLWGTSGRGSYNEQFF

J: TRBJ2-1
V: TRBV11-2
D: TRBD2
size: NA
DNA: TGTGCCAGCAGTCTAGTGGGGACTAGCGGCAATGAGCAGTTCTTC
CDR3: CASSLVGTSGNEQFF

J: TRBJ2-2
V: TRBV10-3
D: TRBD1
size: once
DNA: TGTGCCTCTGGGAAGACCGGGACAGGGATGGCCGGGGAGCTGTTTTTT
CDR3: CASGKTGTGMAGELFF

J: TRBJ1-2
V: TRBV11-1
D: NA
size: NA
DNA: TGTGCCAGCAGTTACCGAATTCCTCAGGGAAGGGAAGGATATGGCTACACCTTC
CDR3: CASSYRIPQGREGYGYTF

J: TRBJ2-1
V: TRBV10-1
D: NA
size: NA
DNA: TGCGCCAGCAGTGCATTCTCCGGCAATGAGCAGTTCTTC
CDR3: CASSAFSGNEQFF

J: TRBJ2-1
V: TRBV28
D: TRBD2
size: NA
DNA: TGTGCCAGCAGTTTAGCTAGCGGGAACTACAATGAGCAGTTCTTC
CDR3: CASSLASGNYNEQFF

J: TRBJ2-7
V: TRBV5-4
D: TRBD1
size: NA
DNA: TGTGCCAGCAGCCCGACAGGGTTAGTCCACGAGCAGTACTTC
CDR3: CASSPTGLVHEQYF

J: TRBJ2-1
V: TRBV15
D: NA
size: NA
DNA: TGTGCCACCAGCACAAGGACAAATTACAATGAGCAGTTCTTC
CDR3: CATSTRTNYNEQFF

J: TRBJ1-1
V: TRBV18
D: NA
size: NA
DNA: TGTGCCAGCTCACCGAACACTTGGGGCCACGAAGCTTTCTTT
CDR3: CASSPNTWGHEAFF

J: TRBJ2-7
V: TRBV27
D: NA
size: NA
DNA: TGTGCCAGCAGTTTAATTCCCTCCTACGAGCAGTACTTC
CDR3: CASSLIPSYEQYF

J: TRBJ2-7
V: TRBV7-9
D: TRBD1
size: NA
DNA: TGTGCCAGCAGCCCCCGACAGGGCAGTAAGGCCGAGCAGTACTTC
CDR3: CASSPRQGSKAEQYF

J: TRBJ2-7
V: TRBV7-2
D: NA
size: NA
DNA: TGTGCCAGCAGCTTTAGCTCCTACGAGCAGTACTTC
CDR3: CASSFSSYEQYF

J: TRBJ2-5
V: TRBV2
D: NA
size: NA
DNA: TGTGCCAGCCAAACTAGGGCGGTGGAGACCCAGTACTTC
CDR3: CASQTRAVETQYF

J: TRBJ1-5
V: TRBV9
D: TRBD1
size: NA
DNA: TGTGCCAGCAGCTCCGGGACAGGGGTTCAGCCCCAGCATTTT
CDR3: CASSSGTGVQPQHF

J: TRBJ2-7
V: TRBV6-5
D: NA
size: once
DNA: TGTGCCAGCGCCCTTGCGGACTACTTGATCTACGAGCAGTACTTC
CDR3: CASALADYLIYEQYF

J: TRBJ1-1
V: TRBV28
D: NA
size: NA
DNA: TGTGCCAGCAGTTTACGGTCAGATGAAGCTTTCTTT
CDR3: CASSLRSDEAFF